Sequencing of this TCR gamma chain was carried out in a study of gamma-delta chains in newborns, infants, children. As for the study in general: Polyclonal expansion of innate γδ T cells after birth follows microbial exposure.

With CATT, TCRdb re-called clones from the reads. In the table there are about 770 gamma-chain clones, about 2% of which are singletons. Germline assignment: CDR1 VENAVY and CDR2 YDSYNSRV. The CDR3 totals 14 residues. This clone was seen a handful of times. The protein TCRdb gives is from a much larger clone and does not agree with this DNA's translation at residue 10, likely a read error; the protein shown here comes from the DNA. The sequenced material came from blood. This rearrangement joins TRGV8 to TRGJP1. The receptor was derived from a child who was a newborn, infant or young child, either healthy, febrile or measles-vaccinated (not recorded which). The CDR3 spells CATWIYTTGGFKIF. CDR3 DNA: TGTGCCACCTGGATCTATACCACTGGTGGGTTCAAGATATTT.